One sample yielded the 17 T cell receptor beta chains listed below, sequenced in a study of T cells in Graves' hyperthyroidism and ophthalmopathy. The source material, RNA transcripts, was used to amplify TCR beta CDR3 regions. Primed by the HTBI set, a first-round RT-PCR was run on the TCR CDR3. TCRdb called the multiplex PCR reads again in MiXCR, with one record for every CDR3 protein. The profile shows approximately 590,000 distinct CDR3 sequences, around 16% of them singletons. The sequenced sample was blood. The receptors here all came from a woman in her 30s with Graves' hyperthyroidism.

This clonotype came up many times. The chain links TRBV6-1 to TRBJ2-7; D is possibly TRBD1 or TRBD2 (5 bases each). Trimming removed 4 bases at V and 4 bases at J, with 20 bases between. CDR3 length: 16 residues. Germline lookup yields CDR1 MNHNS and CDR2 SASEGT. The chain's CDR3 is CASSASTQGRLYEQYF. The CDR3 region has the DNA TGTGCCAGCAGTGCCTCAACTCAGGGTAGACTATACGAGCAGTACTTC.

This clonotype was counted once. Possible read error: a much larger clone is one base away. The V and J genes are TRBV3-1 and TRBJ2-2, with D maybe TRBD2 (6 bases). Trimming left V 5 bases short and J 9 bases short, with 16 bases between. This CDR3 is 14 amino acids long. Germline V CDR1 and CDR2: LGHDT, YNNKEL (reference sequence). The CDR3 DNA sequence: TGTGCCAGCAGCGCTCGGGGGATAGCCAGGGAGCTGTTTTTT. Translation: CASSARGIARELFF.

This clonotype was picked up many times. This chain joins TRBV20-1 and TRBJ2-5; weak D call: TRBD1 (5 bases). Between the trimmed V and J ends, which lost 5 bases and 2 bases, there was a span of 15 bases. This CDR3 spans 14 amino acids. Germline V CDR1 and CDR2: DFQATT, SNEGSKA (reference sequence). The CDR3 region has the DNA TGCAGTGCTTACCTTGGGGCAGAACAAGAGACCCAGTACTTC. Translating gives CSAYLGAEQETQYF.

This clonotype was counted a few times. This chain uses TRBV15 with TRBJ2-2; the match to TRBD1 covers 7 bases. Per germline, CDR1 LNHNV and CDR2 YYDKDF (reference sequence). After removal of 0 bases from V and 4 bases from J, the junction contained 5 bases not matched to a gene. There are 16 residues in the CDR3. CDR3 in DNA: TGTGCCACCAGCAGAGATCTAGGGGGCGGCACCGGGGAGCTGTTTTTT. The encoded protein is CATSRDLGGGTGELFF.

Here the CDR3 DNA reads TGTGCCAGCAGTTACACACCTGTAGGGCTTGGAAACACCATATATTTT. Amino acids: CASSYTPVGLGNTIYF. The rearrangement uses TRBV6-2 or TRBV6-3 and TRBJ1-3; no reliable D call. V was cut by 2 bases and J by 3 bases, with 14 bases left in between. This CDR3 has 16 residues. The germline gives CDR1 MNHEY, CDR2 SVGEGT.

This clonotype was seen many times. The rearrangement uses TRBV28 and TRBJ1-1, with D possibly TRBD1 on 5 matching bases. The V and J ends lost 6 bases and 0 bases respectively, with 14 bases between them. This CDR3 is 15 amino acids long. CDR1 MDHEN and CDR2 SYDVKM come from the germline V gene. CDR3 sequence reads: CASSRVFRMNTEAFF. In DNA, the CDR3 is TGTGCCAGCAGCAGGGTCTTCAGGATGAACACTGAAGCTTTCTTT.

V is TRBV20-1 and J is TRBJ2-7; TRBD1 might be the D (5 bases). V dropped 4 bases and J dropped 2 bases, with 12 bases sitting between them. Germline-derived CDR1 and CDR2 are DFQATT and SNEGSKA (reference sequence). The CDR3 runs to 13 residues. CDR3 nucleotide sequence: TGCAGTGCTACAGACAGCCCTACCTACGAGCAGTACTTC. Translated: CSATDSPTYEQYF.

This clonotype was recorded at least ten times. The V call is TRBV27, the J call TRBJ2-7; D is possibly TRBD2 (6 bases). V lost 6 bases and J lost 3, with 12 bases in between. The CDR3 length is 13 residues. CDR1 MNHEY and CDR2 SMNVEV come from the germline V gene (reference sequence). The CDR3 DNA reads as TGTGCCAGCAGCCGGAGGGAAAACTACGAGCAGTACTTC. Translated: CASSRRENYEQYF.

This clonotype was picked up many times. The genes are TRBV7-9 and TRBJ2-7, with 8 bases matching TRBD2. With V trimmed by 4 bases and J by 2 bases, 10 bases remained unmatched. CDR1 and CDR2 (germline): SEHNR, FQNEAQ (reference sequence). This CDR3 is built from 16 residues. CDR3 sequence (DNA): TGTGCCAGCAGCTCCACCGCTGGGACTAGGCCCTACGAGCAGTACTTC. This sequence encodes CASSSTAGTRPYEQYF. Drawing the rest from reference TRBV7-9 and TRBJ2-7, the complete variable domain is DTGVSQNPRHKITKRGQNVTFRCDPISEHNRLYWYRQTLGQGPEFLTYFQNEAQLEKSRLLSDRFSAERPKGSFSTLEIQRTEQGDSAMYLCASSSTAGTRPYEQYFGPGTRLTVT.

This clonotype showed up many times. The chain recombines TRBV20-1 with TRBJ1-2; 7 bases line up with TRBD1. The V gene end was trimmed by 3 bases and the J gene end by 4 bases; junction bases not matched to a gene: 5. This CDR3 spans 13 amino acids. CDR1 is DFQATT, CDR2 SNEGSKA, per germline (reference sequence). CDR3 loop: CSASSDRAYGYTF. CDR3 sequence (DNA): TGCAGTGCTAGTTCCGACAGGGCCTATGGCTACACCTTC.

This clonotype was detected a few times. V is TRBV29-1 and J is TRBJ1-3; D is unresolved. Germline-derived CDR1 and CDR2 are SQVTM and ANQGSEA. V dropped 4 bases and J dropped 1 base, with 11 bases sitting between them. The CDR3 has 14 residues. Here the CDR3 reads CSVVFHASGNTIYF. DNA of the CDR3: TGCAGCGTTGTTTTCCACGCGTCTGGAAACACCATATATTTT.

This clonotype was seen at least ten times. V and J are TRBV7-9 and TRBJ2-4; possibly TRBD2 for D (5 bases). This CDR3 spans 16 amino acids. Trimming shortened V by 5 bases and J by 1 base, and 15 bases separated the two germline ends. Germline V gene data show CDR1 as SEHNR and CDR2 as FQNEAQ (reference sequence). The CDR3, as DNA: TGTGCCAGCAGCAGCTACGGGTCGGGGGCCAAAAACATTCAGTACTTC. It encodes CASSSYGSGAKNIQYF. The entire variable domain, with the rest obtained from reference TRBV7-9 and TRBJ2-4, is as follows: DTGVSQNPRHKITKRGQNVTFRCDPISEHNRLYWYRQTLGQGPEFLTYFQNEAQLEKSRLLSDRFSAERPKGSFSTLEIQRTEQGDSAMYLCASSSYGSGAKNIQYFGAGTRLSVL.

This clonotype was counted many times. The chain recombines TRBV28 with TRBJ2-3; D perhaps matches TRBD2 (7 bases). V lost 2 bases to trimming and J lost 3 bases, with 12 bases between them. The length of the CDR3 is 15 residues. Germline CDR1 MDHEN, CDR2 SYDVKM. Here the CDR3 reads CASSLVGGGTDTQYF. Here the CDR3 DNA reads TGTGCCAGCAGTTTAGTAGGGGGGGGGACAGATACGCAGTATTTT.

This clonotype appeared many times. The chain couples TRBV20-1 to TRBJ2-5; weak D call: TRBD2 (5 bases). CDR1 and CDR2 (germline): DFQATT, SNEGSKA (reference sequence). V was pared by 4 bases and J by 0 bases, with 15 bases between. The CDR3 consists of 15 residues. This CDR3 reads CSATSRRGYQETQYF. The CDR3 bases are TGCAGTGCTACCTCCCGGAGAGGGTACCAAGAGACCCAGTACTTC.

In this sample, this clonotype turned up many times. The CDR3 region is CASSPRDRNYNEQFF. CDR3 DNA: TGTGCCAGCTCACCACGGGACAGGAACTACAATGAGCAGTTCTTC. The genes are TRBV18 and TRBJ2-1; TRBD1 matches at 8 bases. From germline, CDR1 is KGHSH and CDR2 LQKENI. The CDR3 is made up of 15 amino acids. Trimming cost V 1 base and J 3 bases; bases outside gene matches: 2.

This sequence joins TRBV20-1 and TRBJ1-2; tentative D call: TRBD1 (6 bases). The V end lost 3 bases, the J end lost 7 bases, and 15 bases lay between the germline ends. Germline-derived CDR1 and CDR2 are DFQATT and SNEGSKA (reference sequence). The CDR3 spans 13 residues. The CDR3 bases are TGCAGTGCTAGGGACGGGGGGCTTGGTGGCTACACCTTC. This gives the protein CSARDGGLGGYTF.

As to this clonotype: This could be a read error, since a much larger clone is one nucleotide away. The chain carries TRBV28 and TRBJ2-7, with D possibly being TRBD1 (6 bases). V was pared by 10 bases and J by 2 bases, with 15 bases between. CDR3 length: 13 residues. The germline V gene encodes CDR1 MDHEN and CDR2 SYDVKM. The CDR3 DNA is TGTGCCACCTCAAAGGGGACAACCTACGAGCAGTACTTC. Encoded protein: CATSKGTTYEQYF.